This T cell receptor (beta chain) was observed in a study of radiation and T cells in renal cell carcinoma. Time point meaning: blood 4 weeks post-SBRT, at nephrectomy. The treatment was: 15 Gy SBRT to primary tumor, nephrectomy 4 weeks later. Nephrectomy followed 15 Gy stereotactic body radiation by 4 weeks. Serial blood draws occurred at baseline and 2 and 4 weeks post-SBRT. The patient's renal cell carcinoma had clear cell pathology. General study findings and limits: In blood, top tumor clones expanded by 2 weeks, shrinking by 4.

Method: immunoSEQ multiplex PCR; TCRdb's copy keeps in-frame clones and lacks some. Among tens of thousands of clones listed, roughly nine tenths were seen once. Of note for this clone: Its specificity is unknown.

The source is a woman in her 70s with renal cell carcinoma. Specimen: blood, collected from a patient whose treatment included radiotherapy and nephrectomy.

The CDR3: CASSPSYGYTF. The DNA of the CDR3 is TGCGCCAGCAGCCCCTCCTATGGCTACACCTTC. The genes are TRBV4-3 and TRBJ1-2; D unresolved. CDR1 and CDR2 (germline): LGHNA, YSLEER. Trimming took off 4 bases at V and 4 bases at J, with 4 bases between the two ends. This CDR3 is built from 11 residues.